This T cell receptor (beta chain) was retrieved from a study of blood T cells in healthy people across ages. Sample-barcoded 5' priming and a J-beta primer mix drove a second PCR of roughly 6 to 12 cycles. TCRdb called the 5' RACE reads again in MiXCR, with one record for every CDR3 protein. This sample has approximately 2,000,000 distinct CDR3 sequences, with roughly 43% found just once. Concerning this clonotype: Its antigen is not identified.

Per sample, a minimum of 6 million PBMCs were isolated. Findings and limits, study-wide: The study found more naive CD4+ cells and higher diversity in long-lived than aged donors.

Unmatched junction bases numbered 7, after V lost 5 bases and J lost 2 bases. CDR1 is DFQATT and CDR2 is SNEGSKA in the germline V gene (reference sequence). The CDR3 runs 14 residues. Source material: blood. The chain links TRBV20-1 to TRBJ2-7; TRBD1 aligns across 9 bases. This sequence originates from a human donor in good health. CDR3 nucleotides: TGCAGTGCTGAACAACAGGGGGCTACCTACGAGCAGTACTTC. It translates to CSAEQQGATYEQYF.